The 8 T cell receptor gamma chains reported below all come from one sample, sequenced in a study of Vδ1+ human thymocytes. Whole-study results and caveats: Highly polyclonal TRG and TRD repertoires with Gaussian CDR3 length distributions appeared in thymus.

Their antigens remain unidentified. The template was reverse-transcribed extracted RNA. Multiplex PCR used pooled V-gene forward primers and a constant-region reverse primer to amplify CDR3s. TCRdb reprocessed the multiplex PCR reads using CATT. The data hold 30,000 to 45,000 gamma-chain clones, with 20% observed a single time. Specimen: Vdelta1+ gamma-delta thymocytes from the thymus. Subset given: FACS-sorted CD3+ TCRalphabeta- TCRVdelta1+ TCRVdelta2- thymocytes. These receptors all stem from a girl less than two years old who had congenital heart surgery.

With regard to this clone: Within the sample, other DNA sequences also encode this same CDR3. The genes are TRGV4 and TRGJ1 or TRGJ2. The junction had 6 bases not matched to a gene; V was cut back by 1 base and J by 3 bases. This CDR3 is 14 amino acids long. CDR1 and CDR2 from the germline V gene are EGSTGY and YDSYTSSV. CDR3 protein: CATWDGPTYYKKLF. CDR3 in DNA: TGTGCCACCTGGGATGGACCTACTTATTATAAGAAACTCTTT.

Worth noting for this clone: Additional DNA sequences in this sample encode the identical CDR3. The chain recombines TRGV2 with TRGJ1 or TRGJ2. The CDR3 length is 14 residues. J gave up 4 bases and V 0 bases, and 6 bases lay outside the gene matches. Germline V gives CDR1 EGSNGY, CDR2 YDSYNSKV. The CDR3, as DNA: TGTGCCACCTGGGACGGGCCTTACTATTATAAGAAACTCTTT. It is translated as CATWDGPYYYKKLF.

This clone has a handful of counts. The chain combines TRGV8 with TRGJ1 or TRGJ2. Germline V gene lookup returns CDR1 VENAVY and CDR2 YDSYNSRV. The V segment lost 0 bases and the J segment 12 bases; nucleotides outside the gene matches: 8. The CDR3 consists of 12 residues. The DNA for the CDR3 is TGTGCCACCTGGGATAGGGGAGGCTGGAAACTCTTT. Residues: CATWDRGGWKLF.

The genes are TRGV2 and TRGJ1 or TRGJ2. With V trimmed by 1 base and J by 3 bases, 15 bases remained unmatched. The CDR3 runs 17 residues. Germline assignment: CDR1 EGSNGY and CDR2 YDSYNSKV. CDR3 DNA sequence: TGTGCCACCTGGGACGGACCAGGATCGAGAGGTTATTATAAGAAACTCTTT. Translation gives CATWDGPGSRGYYKKLF.

Only a few counts were recorded for this clone. Other DNA sequences in this specimen translate into the identical CDR3. J is TRGJ1 or TRGJ2 and V is TRGV2. The CDR3 runs 13 residues. CDR1 is EGSNGY, CDR2 YDSYNSKV, per germline. With V trimmed by 0 bases and J by 7 bases, 6 bases remained unmatched. This chain's CDR3 is CATWDGLRYKKLF. The CDR3 bases are TGTGCCACCTGGGACGGGCTGCGATATAAGAAACTCTTT.

In the case of this clone: This sample includes further DNA sequences coding for the same CDR3. V usage is TRGV2 and J usage is TRGJ1 or TRGJ2. The junction had 9 bases not matched to a gene; V was cut back by 0 bases and J by 7 bases. Germline V CDR1 and CDR2: EGSNGY, YDSYNSKV. This CDR3 is built from 14 residues. CDR3 sequence (DNA): TGTGCCACCTGGGACGGGCGGAATAACTATAAGAAACTCTTT. It is translated as CATWDGRNNYKKLF.

This clone was seen only a few times. The V and J genes are TRGV2 and TRGJ1 or TRGJ2. Trimming removed 6 bases from V and 9 bases from J; junction bases left unmatched: 2. Germline V gene lookup returns CDR1 EGSNGY and CDR2 YDSYNSKV. The CDR3 is 9 amino acids. The CDR3 coding sequence is TGTGCCACCTGGAGTAAGAAACTCTTT. The encoded protein is CATWSKKLF.

The sample holds a few counts of this clone. This chain connects TRGV2 to TRGJ1 or TRGJ2. Germline loops: CDR1 EGSNGY, CDR2 YDSYNSKV. The ends lost 0 bases at V and 13 bases at J; junction bases unmatched: 12. The CDR3 totals 13 residues. This chain's CDR3 is CATWDGGTEGKLF. CDR3 coding DNA: TGTGCCACCTGGGACGGGGGGACAGAAGGAAAACTCTTT.